A single sample is the source of the 24 T cell receptor beta chains below, sequenced in a study of regulatory T cells in long-lasting Graves disease. Building the TCR beta libraries relied on iRepertoire HTBI primers, and CDR3 regions underwent Arm-PCR. TCRdb reanalysed the multiplex PCR reads using MiXCR and keeps one entry per CDR3 protein. The table has around 400,000 distinct CDR3 sequences, roughly 15% seen once; the top ten hold roughly 20%. Time point indicated: newly diagnosed GD, antithyroid drugs for less than 3 months. Isolated PBMC RNA provided the starting material for the TCR library. The material was peripheral blood mononuclear cells (PBMCs), obtained at new diagnosis, from a patient treated with antithyroid drugs. The origin of the receptors is a female donor with Graves disease.

This clonotype has a count of ten or more. The chain joins TRBV6-1 to TRBJ2-3; 8 nucleotides align to TRBD1. After removal of 6 bases from V and 1 base from J, the junction contained 6 bases not matched to a gene. Germline CDR1 is MNHNS and CDR2 is SASEGT. This CDR3 is built from 15 residues. The CDR3 spells CASRTETGGTDTQYF. The CDR3, as DNA: TGTGCCAGCAGAACGGAGACAGGGGGCACAGATACGCAGTATTTT.

This clonotype was seen at least ten times. The chain combines TRBV12-3 or TRBV12-4 with TRBJ2-3; TRBD2 agrees at 7 bases. V dropped 5 bases and J dropped 2; count of bases not matched to a gene: 10. The CDR3 consists of 16 residues. The chain's CDR3 is CASSPTGLTYTDTQYF. Written as DNA, the CDR3 is TGTGCCAGCAGTCCCACGGGACTAACCTACACAGATACGCAGTATTTT.

This clonotype occurred many times. The V gene is TRBV3-1, the J gene TRBJ2-1; 7 bases agree with TRBD1. CDR1 is LGHDT and CDR2 is YNNKEL in the germline V gene (reference sequence). The CDR3 is made up of 17 amino acids. V lost 5 bases to trimming and J lost 7 bases; unmatched junction nucleotides: 17. The CDR3 loop is CASSARYGTDFRNEQFF. The CDR3 nucleotides read TGTGCCAGCAGCGCAAGATATGGGACAGATTTCCGTAATGAGCAGTTCTTC.

This clonotype was counted only a few times. Mismatch with germline at one junction end may stem from a read error. This sequence joins TRBV6-4 and TRBJ1-2; no firm D call. From germline, CDR1 is MRHNA and CDR2 SNTAGT. This CDR3 spans 12 amino acids. CDR3 protein: CASSYSADAETF. The CDR3 nucleotides read TGTGCCAGCAGTTACTCGGCCGATGCTGAGACCTTC.

The sample holds many counts of this clonotype. This chain links TRBV11-2 with TRBJ1-5; tentative D call: TRBD1 (6 bases). Germline lookup yields CDR1 SGHAT and CDR2 FQNNGV. The CDR3 loop spans 16 amino acids. V dropped 7 bases and J dropped 2 bases, with 18 bases sitting between them. CDR3 protein: CASTPPGGGRNQPQHF. The CDR3 nucleotides read TGTGCCAGCACCCCTCCGGGGGGGGGCCGCAATCAGCCCCAGCATTTT.

In this sample, this clonotype turned up many times. This chain uses TRBV5-6 with TRBJ1-2; 7 bases are a match to TRBD1. Per the germline V gene, CDR1 is SGHDT and CDR2 is YYEEEE. CDR3 size: 15 residues. J gave up 7 bases and V 2 bases, and 11 bases lay outside the gene matches. As DNA, the CDR3 is TGTGCCAGCAGCTTCTCAACAGACAGGGTTCTTGGCTACACCTTC. Its translation is CASSFSTDRVLGYTF.

This clonotype was picked up many times. The chain employs TRBV5-1 and TRBJ1-1; no definite D call. The V end was cut by 5 bases, the J end by 1 base, with 15 bases between. The germline CDR1 and CDR2 sequences are SGHRS and YFSETQ. The CDR3 is 15 residues long. The chain's CDR3 is CASSISPTANTEAFF. CDR3 coding DNA: TGCGCCAGCAGTATTTCACCGACCGCGAACACTGAAGCTTTCTTT.

The chain recombines TRBV11-2 with TRBJ2-7; 8 positions match TRBD1. The CDR3 is 16 amino acids. CDR1 is SGHAT, CDR2 FQNNGV, per germline. After removal of 5 bases from V and 6 bases from J, the junction contained 15 bases not matched to a gene. CDR3 in amino acids: CASSSPDRGPAGEQYF. The CDR3 DNA reads TGTGCCAGCAGCAGCCCTGACAGGGGCCCCGCCGGCGAGCAGTACTTC.

Ten or more counts support this clonotype. The genes are TRBV7-9 and TRBJ2-7, with 7 nucleotides matching TRBD1. There are 16 residues in the CDR3. V shed 2 bases, J shed 0 bases, and the junction held 7 bases outside the gene matches. Germline V CDR1 and CDR2: SEHNR, FQNEAQ (reference sequence). The CDR3, as DNA: TGTGCCAGCAGCTTAAATCTCGGGACAGCCTCCTACGAGCAGTACTTC. Protein sequence: CASSLNLGTASYEQYF. The full variable domain, with the rest looked up from reference TRBV7-9 and TRBJ2-7, is DTGVSQNPRHKITKRGQNVTFRCDPISEHNRLYWYRQTLGQGPEFLTYFQNEAQLEKSRLLSDRFSAERPKGSFSTLEIQRTEQGDSAMYLCASSLNLGTASYEQYFGPGTRLTVT.

At least ten counts were recorded for this clonotype. The chain carries TRBV6-1 and TRBJ2-5; D is perhaps TRBD1 or TRBD2 (7 bases each). CDR1 and CDR2 (germline): MNHNS, SASEGT. The CDR3 has 15 amino acids. Trimming removed 7 bases at V and 0 bases at J, with 15 bases between. The CDR3, as DNA: TGTGCCAGCACCCGACAGGGAGGGTACCAAGAGACCCAGTACTTC. Translated, it gives CASTRQGGYQETQYF.

This chain links TRBV5-5 with TRBJ2-5; 8 bases map to TRBD1. V was clipped by 5 bases and J by 5 bases; unmatched bases: 11. This CDR3 is built from 15 residues. CDR1 and CDR2 from the germline V gene are SGHKS and YYEKEE (reference sequence). This CDR3 reads CASSEGQGKFETQYF. CDR3 DNA sequence: TGTGCCAGCAGTGAAGGACAGGGAAAGTTTGAGACCCAGTACTTC.

This clonotype occurred many times. The rearrangement links TRBV6-1 to TRBJ2-7, with 8 nucleotides matching TRBD2. CDR3 length equals 13 residues. In germline, CDR1 is MNHNS, CDR2 SASEGT. V dropped 7 bases and J dropped 4; count of bases not matched to a gene: 6. The CDR3 reads CASIREGPYEQYF. The CDR3 DNA reads TGTGCCAGCATCCGGGAGGGCCCTTACGAGCAGTACTTC.

In its sample, this clonotype was seen many times. The gene calls are TRBV12-3 or TRBV12-4 and TRBJ1-1; no definite D call. V lost 3 bases and J lost 5, with 13 bases in between. The CDR3 loop spans 14 amino acids. In DNA form, the CDR3 reads TGTGCCAGCAGTTTTGAGGAGGGTCTTACTGAAGCTTTCTTT. Protein sequence: CASSFEEGLTEAFF.

This clonotype was seen many times. V is TRBV3-1 and J is TRBJ2-3; TRBD2 might be the D (5 bases). CDR1 and CDR2 from the germline V gene are LGHDT and YNNKEL (reference sequence). V dropped 0 bases and J dropped 6 bases, with 7 bases sitting between them. This CDR3 has 13 residues. CDR3 nucleotide sequence: TGTGCCAGCAGCCAAGATACGGGGGATACGCAGTATTTT. Amino acids: CASSQDTGDTQYF.

This clonotype was seen ten or more times. This sequence joins TRBV30 and TRBJ2-3; the D call may be TRBD1 or TRBD2 (6 bases each). Germline CDR1 GTSNPN, CDR2 SVGIG (reference sequence). The CDR3 has 14 residues. V lost 2 bases, J lost 6 bases, and 15 bases lay in between. The CDR3 nucleotides read TGTGCCTGGAGTTCTGGGGGGCCGGCGGATACGCAGTATTTT. Encoded protein: CAWSSGGPADTQYF.

Concerning this clonotype itself: Lacking the conserved final phenylalanine or tryptophan, this CDR3 likely reflects a read error. This chain joins TRBV27 and TRBJ2-7; D remains unclear. Germline V gives CDR1 MNHEY, CDR2 SMNVEV (reference sequence). Trimming stripped 2 bases from V and 4 bases from J, with 3 bases between. This CDR3 is 11 amino acids long. CDR3 sequence reads: CASSLGYEQYS. The CDR3 region has the DNA TGTGCCAGCAGTTTAGGGTACGAGCAGTACTCC.

This clonotype was seen many times. The V and J genes are TRBV12-3 or TRBV12-4 and TRBJ2-1; 10 bases agree with TRBD1. This CDR3 contains 15 residues. With V trimmed by 2 bases and J by 7 bases, 5 bases remained unmatched. CDR3 sequence reads: CASSLRDRGGNEQFF. Written as DNA, the CDR3 is TGTGCCAGCAGTTTACGGGACAGGGGAGGGAATGAGCAGTTCTTC.

The chain is built from TRBV5-4 and TRBJ2-1, with TRBD2 matching 12 bases. CDR3 length: 17 amino acids. J lost 6 bases, V lost 0 bases, and 7 bases had no gene match. Germline CDR1 reads SGHNT; CDR2 reads YYREEE (reference sequence). The CDR3 DNA reads as TGTGCCAGCAGCTTGGGGCTAGCGGGAGGGCCCCGCAATGAGCAGTTCTTC. It encodes CASSLGLAGGPRNEQFF.

This clonotype was counted at least ten times. The V gene is TRBV28, the J gene TRBJ1-5; D not resolved. This CDR3 is 13 amino acids long. Trimming removed 8 bases from V and 2 bases from J, with 10 bases in between. Germline V gene lookup returns CDR1 MDHEN and CDR2 SYDVKM. CDR3 sequence reads: CASGLGGNQPQHF. CDR3 nucleotide sequence: TGTGCCAGCGGCCTAGGTGGCAATCAGCCCCAGCATTTT.

This clonotype was counted ten times or more. J is TRBJ2-1 and V is TRBV20-1; 8 positions match TRBD2. The CDR3 consists of 15 residues. Germline CDR1 DFQATT, CDR2 SNEGSKA (reference sequence). V shed 3 bases, J shed 6 bases, and the junction held 10 bases outside the gene matches. The CDR3 bases are TGCAGTGCTAGTACTAGCGGTGAGGGGGGCAATGAGCAGTTCTTC. Translation: CSASTSGEGGNEQFF.

Many counts were recorded for this clonotype. The chain has TRBV5-1 and TRBJ2-3, with 8 positions matching TRBD1. The germline V gene has CDR1 SGHRS and CDR2 YFSETQ. J gave up 4 bases and V 4 bases, and 5 bases lay outside the gene matches. This CDR3 is 14 amino acids long. The chain's CDR3 is CASSPRQGPDTQYF. DNA of the CDR3: TGCGCCAGCAGCCCACGACAGGGGCCAGATACGCAGTATTTT.

This clonotype was seen ten or more times. This chain joins TRBV6-2 or TRBV6-3 and TRBJ2-1; a weak D match, TRBD1 (6 bases). Germline V gene data show CDR1 as MNHEY and CDR2 as SVGEGT. Trimming stripped 5 bases from V and 2 bases from J, with 10 bases between. CDR3 length equals 14 residues. CDR3 protein: CASSNRAPYNEQFF. The CDR3 coding sequence is TGTGCCAGCAGTAACAGGGCCCCCTACAATGAGCAGTTCTTC.

This clonotype occurred many times. The CDR3 loop reads CASSYRVRRDSYEQYF. The CDR3 DNA follows: TGTGCCAGCAGTTACCGTGTTCGGAGAGACTCCTACGAGCAGTACTTC. The chain uses TRBV6-9 and TRBJ2-7, with D hard to call. The germline V and J ends were trimmed by 3 bases and 0 bases, with 15 bases remaining between them. The CDR3 sequence is 16 residues long. The germline V gene has CDR1 MNHGY and CDR2 SVAAGI.

The chain has TRBV19 and TRBJ1-3; D not resolved. Germline V gives CDR1 LNHDA, CDR2 SQIVND (reference sequence). The V end was cut by 5 bases, the J end by 1 base, with 12 bases between. The CDR3 spans 15 residues. Here the CDR3 reads CASSPIDSSGNTIYF. CDR3 in DNA: TGTGCCAGTAGTCCCATTGACTCATCTGGAAACACCATATATTTT.